One and the same sample provided the 30 T cell receptor beta chains below, sequenced in a study of PD-1 blockade in classical Hodgkin lymphoma. All patients experienced relapse after autologous stem cell transplantation, and brentuximab vedotin exposure was variable. Here immunoSEQ multiplex PCR was the method, and the copy in TCRdb shows in-frame clones only, minus some. The sample yields 46,000 or so clones, more than 70% seen once. This specimen consisted of peripheral blood mononuclear cells (PBMCs), obtained at baseline. These receptors were obtained from a human donor with classical Hodgkin lymphoma.

This chain connects TRBV27 to TRBJ2-3; D is perhaps TRBD1 (5 bases). Germline CDR1 MNHEY, CDR2 SMNVEV (reference sequence). Trimming removed 11 bases from V and 4 bases from J, with 10 bases in between. CDR3 length: 11 amino acids. CDR3 region: CASRGADTQYF. CDR3 coding DNA: TGTGCCTCAAGGGGCGCAGATACGCAGTATTTT.

The chain recombines TRBV10-3 with TRBJ1-4; D is uncertain. The CDR3 length is 18 residues. Germline V gene lookup returns CDR1 ENHRY and CDR2 SYGVKD. V dropped 3 bases and J dropped 0 bases, with 17 bases sitting between them. The CDR3 DNA follows: TGTGCCATCAGTGATCACTCGGTCCCGTCCCCAACTAATGAAAAACTGTTTTTT. This codes for CAISDHSVPSPTNEKLFF.

The chain joins TRBV5-1 to TRBJ2-3; tentatively, D is TRBD1 or TRBD2 (5 bases each). V shed 4 bases and J shed 4 bases, with 10 bases lying between them. The CDR3 length is 13 residues. Looked up from germline, CDR1 is SGHRS and CDR2 is YFSETQ. CDR3 loop: CASSPRDADTQYF. CDR3 DNA sequence: TGCGCCAGCAGCCCCCGGGACGCAGATACGCAGTATTTT.

The V and J genes are TRBV5-1 and TRBJ2-1; 11 bases are shared with TRBD2. V lost 3 bases to trimming and J lost 3 bases; unmatched junction nucleotides: 5. The V gene's germline CDR1 is SGHRS and CDR2 YFSETQ. This CDR3 region has 16 residues. CDR3 sequence (DNA): TGCGCCAGCAGCTGGACTGGGACTAGCGGCTACAATGAGCAGTTCTTC. This sequence encodes CASSWTGTSGYNEQFF.

The chain employs TRBV7-8 and TRBJ2-7, with 10 bases lining up with TRBD1. Trimming at V came to 5 bases and at J to 7 bases, leaving 8 bases not matched to a gene. The CDR3 covers 14 residues. In germline, CDR1 is SGHVS, CDR2 FQNEAQ. CDR3 nucleotide sequence: TGTGCCAGCAGCCCCACCGACAGGGGGCTAGAGCAGTACTTC. This translates into CASSPTDRGLEQYF.

CDR3 loop: CASSQGGPEQFF. As DNA, the CDR3 is TGTGCCAGCAGCCAGGGGGGTCCTGAGCAGTTCTTC. J is TRBJ2-1 and V is TRBV27; perhaps TRBD1 as D (7 bases). CDR3 length equals 12 residues. Deletions cut 6 bases from V and 9 bases from J, with 12 bases between. The germline V gene encodes CDR1 MNHEY and CDR2 SMNVEV (reference sequence).

CDR3 amino acids: CASSLSRGQETQYF. For the CDR3, the DNA is TGCGCCAGCAGCTTGTCCAGGGGCCAAGAGACCCAGTACTTC. This chain links TRBV5-1 with TRBJ2-5, with D possibly TRBD1 on 6 matching bases. V lost 1 base, J lost 1 base, and 8 bases lay in between. This CDR3 region has 14 residues. Germline V gives CDR1 SGHRS, CDR2 YFSETQ.

The chain employs TRBV6-9 and TRBJ1-2; D ambiguous. From germline, CDR1 is MNHGY and CDR2 SVAAGI. The V end lost 4 bases, the J end lost 4 bases, and 22 bases lay between the germline ends. The CDR3 runs to 17 residues. This chain's CDR3 is CASSCYLSYGKTYGYTF. The CDR3 nucleotides are TGTGCCAGCAGTTGTTATCTGTCTTACGGAAAGACCTATGGCTACACCTTC.

This chain joins TRBV27 and TRBJ2-4; D is perhaps TRBD1 (6 bases). V was shortened by 6 bases and J by 4 bases, with 10 bases between the two germline ends. Germline V CDR1 and CDR2: MNHEY, SMNVEV (reference sequence). CDR3 length equals 13 residues. DNA of the CDR3: TGTGCCAGCAGCCAGGACAGTAAAAACATTCAGTACTTC. This gives the protein CASSQDSKNIQYF.

In its sample, this clone was seen a few times. The V gene is TRBV21-1, the J gene TRBJ2-1. TRBV21-1 is given as a pseudogene. This CDR3 spans 11 amino acids. CDR3 nucleotide sequence: TGTGCCAGCAGCGGGGACAATGAGCAGTTCTTC. It specifies CASSGDNEQFF.

The rearrangement joins TRBV7-8 to TRBJ2-3, with D tentatively TRBD2 (6 bases). Trimming took off 2 bases at V and 4 bases at J, with 10 bases between the two ends. CDR1 is SGHVS and CDR2 is FQNEAQ in the germline V gene. CDR3 length equals 14 residues. The CDR3 coding sequence is TGTGCCAGCAGCTTATCGGGAGTATCAGATACGCAGTATTTT. Translated: CASSLSGVSDTQYF. Drawing the rest from reference TRBV7-8 and TRBJ2-3, the complete variable domain is GAGVSQSPRYKVAKRGQDVALRCDPISGHVSLFWYQQALGQGPEFLTYFQNEAQLDKSGLPSDRFFAERPEGSVSTLKIQRTQQEDSAVYLCASSLSGVSDTQYFGPGTRLTVL.

This clone was observed a handful of times. The rearrangement joins TRBV7-3 to TRBJ2-7; D is ambiguous. This CDR3 comprises 14 residues. The germline V gene has CDR1 SGHTA and CDR2 FQGTGA. V shed 3 bases and J shed 3 bases, with 12 bases lying between them. CDR3: CASSFSLADYEQYF. DNA for the CDR3: TGTGCCAGCAGCTTCTCACTTGCAGACTACGAGCAGTACTTC.

The chain carries TRBV6-5 and TRBJ1-1; tentatively, D is TRBD1 (5 bases). Germline values: CDR1 MNHEY, CDR2 SVGAGI. The CDR3 is 14 residues long. Between the trimmed V and J ends, which lost 6 bases and 1 base, there was a span of 12 bases. The CDR3 sequence is CASSPTTANTEAFF. CDR3 DNA: TGTGCCAGCAGCCCAACGACAGCGAACACTGAAGCTTTCTTT.

The V and J genes are TRBV7-9 and TRBJ2-5, with 10 bases fitting TRBD1. J lost 6 bases, V lost 5 bases, and 6 bases had no gene match. This CDR3 has 14 amino acids. The germline gives CDR1 SEHNR, CDR2 FQNEAQ (reference sequence). CDR3 residues: CASSDPGQGQTQYF. The CDR3 DNA is TGTGCCAGCAGCGACCCGGGACAGGGGCAGACCCAGTACTTC.

The chain is built from TRBV7-2 and TRBJ2-3; D might be TRBD1 (5 bases). CDR3 size: 14 residues. V was clipped by 6 bases and J by 2 bases, with 12 bases between them. In germline, CDR1 is SGHTA, CDR2 FQGNSA. This CDR3 reads CASSSQGFTDTQYF. Here the CDR3 DNA reads TGTGCCAGCAGTTCCCAGGGCTTCACAGATACGCAGTATTTT.

The chain links TRBV19 to TRBJ2-5; possibly TRBD1 for D (5 bases). The CDR3 runs to 15 residues. In germline, CDR1 is LNHDA, CDR2 SQIVND (reference sequence). V dropped 3 bases and J dropped 3 bases, with 14 bases sitting between them. The CDR3 DNA reads TGTGCCAGTAGTATCTTAGGGGCCCGGGAAGAGACCCAGTACTTC. This gives the protein CASSILGAREETQYF.

The chain has TRBV5-6 and TRBJ2-1; 8 positions match TRBD1. The CDR3 runs to 17 residues. Germline assignment: CDR1 SGHDT and CDR2 YYEEEE. Germline trimming cut 4 bases from V and 4 bases from J; bases unmatched to any gene: 13. For the CDR3, the DNA is TGTGCCAGCAGCGCCCGACAGGGGCTACCCCAATACAATGAGCAGTTCTTC. This gives the protein CASSARQGLPQYNEQFF.

The gene calls are TRBV7-8 and TRBJ2-7; D is unclear. V lost 1 base, J lost 7 bases, and 17 bases lay in between. The CDR3 covers 15 residues. Germline V lookup: CDR1 SGHVS, CDR2 FQNEAQ. CDR3 DNA sequence: TGTGCCAGCAGCTTAGGAGCAGGTCCCTCCCGGGAGCAGTACTTC. It specifies CASSLGAGPSREQYF.

The chain has TRBV27 and TRBJ1-2, with D unclear. CDR1 is MNHEY and CDR2 is SMNVEV in the germline V gene (reference sequence). V lost 5 bases and J 8 bases, leaving 21 bases between the germline ends. CDR3 length: 15 residues. This CDR3 reads CASSPHPGSTGGYTF. The CDR3 DNA reads TGTGCCAGCAGTCCTCACCCCGGGAGTACGGGCGGCTACACCTTC.

The CDR3 is CASRGRKINHEQYF. The CDR3 DNA reads as TGTGCCAGCAGGGGACGGAAAATCAACCACGAGCAGTACTTC. The J gene is TRBJ2-7, the V gene TRBV6-5, with D perhaps TRBD1 or TRBD2 (5 bases each). V lost 6 bases, J lost 5 bases, and 17 bases lay in between. CDR3 length equals 14 residues. The germline V gene has CDR1 MNHEY and CDR2 SVGAGI.

This sequence joins TRBV4-3 and TRBJ2-5, with 10 bases fitting TRBD2. Trimming cost V 4 bases and J 3 bases; bases outside gene matches: 14. This CDR3 spans 18 amino acids. CDR1 and CDR2 from the germline V gene are LGHNA and YSLEER. DNA for the CDR3: TGCGCCAGCAGCCCCACTAGCGGGGATGTCCCAACCAAAGAGACCCAGTACTTC. Translation: CASSPTSGDVPTKETQYF.

The chain uses TRBV10-2 and TRBJ2-7, with TRBD2 matching over 9 bases. Germline trimming cut 10 bases from V and 3 bases from J; bases unmatched to any gene: 7. The CDR3 extends over 13 amino acids. Looked up from germline, CDR1 is WSHSY and CDR2 is SAAADI. The CDR3: CATGASGNYEQYF. CDR3 DNA sequence: TGCGCCACCGGGGCTAGCGGGAACTACGAGCAGTACTTC.

The gene calls are TRBV6-1 and TRBJ2-7; tentative D call: TRBD2 (6 bases). This CDR3 contains 13 residues. The V and J ends lost 10 bases and 2 bases respectively, with 15 bases between them. CDR1 and CDR2 (germline): MNHNS, SASEGT. Here the CDR3 DNA reads TGTGCCACCCGGGACTCTAGAACCTACGAGCAGTACTTC. Amino acids: CATRDSRTYEQYF.

The CDR3 reads CASSPLGGPGELFF. The CDR3 DNA follows: TGTGCCAGCAGTCCCCTTGGCGGGCCCGGGGAGCTGTTTTTT. The J gene is TRBJ2-2, the V gene TRBV28; possibly TRBD2 for D (5 bases). The germline V and J ends were trimmed by 5 bases and 6 bases, with 13 bases remaining between them. Germline CDR1 MDHEN, CDR2 SYDVKM. The CDR3 length is 14 residues.

In nucleotides, the CDR3 is TGTGCCAGCAGCTTGAGGGGGTTAGGCTACGAGCAGTACTTC. Translated: CASSLRGLGYEQYF. The chain carries TRBV7-9 and TRBJ2-7, with a weak D call TRBD1 (6 bases). This CDR3 is 14 amino acids long. V was trimmed by 3 bases and J by 3 bases, leaving 12 bases between them. Germline V gives CDR1 SEHNR, CDR2 FQNEAQ (reference sequence).

The chain links TRBV4-3 to TRBJ1-2; D remains ambiguous. The germline V gene encodes CDR1 LGHNA and CDR2 YSLEER. The CDR3 has 16 amino acids. V was pared by 0 bases and J by 6 bases, with 17 bases between. CDR3 sequence reads: CASSQEVGWSADGYTF. In DNA form, the CDR3 reads TGCGCCAGCAGCCAAGAAGTAGGGTGGAGTGCCGATGGCTACACCTTC.

The chain employs TRBV11-2 and TRBJ1-4, with 9 bases aligning to TRBD1. The CDR3 has 14 residues. The V gene end was trimmed by 3 bases and the J gene end by 8 bases; junction bases not matched to a gene: 4. Germline V gene lookup returns CDR1 SGHAT and CDR2 FQNNGV. The CDR3 region is CASSLGQGGEKLFF. CDR3 DNA sequence: TGTGCCAGCAGCTTGGGACAGGGAGGAGAAAAACTGTTTTTT.

The chain couples TRBV6-5 to TRBJ2-7; weak D call: TRBD2 (6 bases). The germline CDR1 and CDR2 sequences are MNHEY and SVGAGI. The length of the CDR3 is 14 residues. Trimming left V 5 bases short and J 2 bases short, with 13 bases between. In nucleotides, the CDR3 is TGTGCCAGCAGTGAGGCGGGGCCCCCCTACGAGCAGTACTTC. This encodes CASSEAGPPYEQYF.

The chain carries TRBV27 and TRBJ2-7, with D perhaps being TRBD1 or TRBD2 (5 bases each). V gave up 3 bases and J gave up 0 bases, with 9 bases separating them. Germline V gene data show CDR1 as MNHEY and CDR2 as SMNVEV (reference sequence). The CDR3 contains 14 residues. CDR3: CASSFGDGSYEQYF. The CDR3 DNA follows: TGTGCCAGCAGTTTTGGGGACGGCTCCTACGAGCAGTACTTC.

This clone is classed as medium-sized. This chain connects TRBV5-4 to TRBJ2-2; D might be TRBD2 (5 bases). The length of the CDR3 is 12 residues. Germline CDR1 reads SGHNT; CDR2 reads YYREEE (reference sequence). This chain's CDR3 is CAAAESIGELFF. Here the CDR3 DNA reads TGTGCAGCGGCAGAGAGTATCGGGGAGCTGTTTTTT.